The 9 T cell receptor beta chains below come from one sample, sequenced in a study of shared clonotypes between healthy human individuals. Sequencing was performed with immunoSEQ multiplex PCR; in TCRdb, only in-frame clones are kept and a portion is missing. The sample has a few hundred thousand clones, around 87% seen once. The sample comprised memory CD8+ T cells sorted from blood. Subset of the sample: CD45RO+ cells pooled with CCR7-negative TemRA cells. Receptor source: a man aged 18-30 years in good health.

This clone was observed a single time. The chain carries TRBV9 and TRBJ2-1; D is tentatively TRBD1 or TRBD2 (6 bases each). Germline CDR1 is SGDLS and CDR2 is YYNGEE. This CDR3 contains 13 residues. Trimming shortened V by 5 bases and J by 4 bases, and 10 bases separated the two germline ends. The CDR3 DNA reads TGTGCCAGCAGTTGGGGGGCATACAATGAGCAGTTCTTC. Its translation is CASSWGAYNEQFF.

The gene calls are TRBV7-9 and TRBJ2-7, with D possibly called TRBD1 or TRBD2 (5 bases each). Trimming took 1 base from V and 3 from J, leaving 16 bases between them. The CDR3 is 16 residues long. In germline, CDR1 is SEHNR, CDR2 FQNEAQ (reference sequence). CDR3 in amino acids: CASSLEVRGRVYEQYF. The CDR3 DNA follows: TGTGCCAGCAGCTTAGAAGTTCGGGGCAGAGTCTACGAGCAGTACTTC.

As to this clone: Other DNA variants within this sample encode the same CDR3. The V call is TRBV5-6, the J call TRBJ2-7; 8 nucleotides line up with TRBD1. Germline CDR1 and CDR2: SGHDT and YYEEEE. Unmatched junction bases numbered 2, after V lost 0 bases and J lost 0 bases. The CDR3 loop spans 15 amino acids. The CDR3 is CASSLGTGTSYEQYF. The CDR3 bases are TGTGCCAGCAGCTTGGGGACAGGGACCTCCTACGAGCAGTACTTC.

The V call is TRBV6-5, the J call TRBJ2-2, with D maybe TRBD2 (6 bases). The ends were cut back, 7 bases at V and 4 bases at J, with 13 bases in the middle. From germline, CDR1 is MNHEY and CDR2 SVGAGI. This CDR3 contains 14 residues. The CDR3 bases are TGTGCCAGCAACATGCACGGGGGCACCGGGGAGCTGTTTTTT. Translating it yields CASNMHGGTGELFF.

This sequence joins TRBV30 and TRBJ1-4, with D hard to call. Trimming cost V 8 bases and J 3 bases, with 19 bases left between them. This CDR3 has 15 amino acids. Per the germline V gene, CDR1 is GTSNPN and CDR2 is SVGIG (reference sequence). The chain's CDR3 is CAARFFGQSNEKLFF. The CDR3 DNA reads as TGTGCCGCCAGGTTTTTTGGGCAGTCTAATGAAAAACTGTTTTTT.

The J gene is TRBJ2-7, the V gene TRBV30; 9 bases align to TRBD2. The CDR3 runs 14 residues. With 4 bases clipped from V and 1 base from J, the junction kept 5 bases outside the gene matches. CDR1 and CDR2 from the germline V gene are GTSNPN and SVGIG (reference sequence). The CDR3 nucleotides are TGTGCCTGGACAGGGGCGGGAGGGTCCTACGAGCAGTACTTC. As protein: CAWTGAGGSYEQYF.

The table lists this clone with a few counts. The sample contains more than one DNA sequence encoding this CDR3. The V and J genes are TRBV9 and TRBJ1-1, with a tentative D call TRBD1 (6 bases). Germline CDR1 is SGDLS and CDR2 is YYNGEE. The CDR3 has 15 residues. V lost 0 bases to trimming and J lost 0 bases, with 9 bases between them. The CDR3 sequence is CASSVATGLNTEAFF. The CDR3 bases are TGTGCCAGCAGCGTAGCTACAGGGCTGAACACTGAAGCTTTCTTT.

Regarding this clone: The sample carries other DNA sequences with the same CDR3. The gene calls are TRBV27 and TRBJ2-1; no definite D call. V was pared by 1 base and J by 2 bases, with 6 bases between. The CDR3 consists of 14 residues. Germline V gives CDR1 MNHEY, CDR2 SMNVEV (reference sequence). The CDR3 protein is CASSLWGAYNEQFF. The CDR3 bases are TGTGCCAGCAGTTTATGGGGTGCCTACAATGAGCAGTTCTTC.

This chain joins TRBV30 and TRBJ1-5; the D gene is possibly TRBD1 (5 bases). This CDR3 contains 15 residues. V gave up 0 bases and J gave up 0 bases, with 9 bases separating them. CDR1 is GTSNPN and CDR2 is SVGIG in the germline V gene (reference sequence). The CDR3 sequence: CAWSVGHSSNQPQHF. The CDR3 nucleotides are TGTGCCTGGAGTGTGGGGCACAGTAGCAATCAGCCCCAGCATTTT. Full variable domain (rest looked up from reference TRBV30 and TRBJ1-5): SQTIHQWPATLVQPVGSPLSLECTVEGTSNPNLYWYRQAAGRGLQLLFYSVGIGQISSEVPQNLSASRPQDRQFILSSKKLLLSDSGFYLCAWSVGHSSNQPQHFGDGTRLSIL.